The 5 T cell receptor beta chains given below trace back to one sample, sequenced in a study of blood T cell repertoires in COVID-19. The repertoire was sequenced with immunoSEQ multiplex PCR; TCRdb's copy has only in-frame clones and lacks some. This sample has 90,000 to 150,000 clones, with around three quarters found just once. The sequenced material came from peripheral blood. These receptors were taken from an elderly woman with acute or convalescent COVID-19.

This sequence joins TRBV12-3 or TRBV12-4 and TRBJ1-1; 7 bases match TRBD1. After removal of 2 bases from V and 3 bases from J, the junction contained 0 bases not matched to a gene. The CDR3 consists of 13 residues. Here the CDR3 DNA reads TGTGCCAGCAGTTTAACAGGGGACACTGAAGCTTTCTTT. It specifies CASSLTGDTEAFF.

The V gene is TRBV7-3, the J gene TRBJ2-3, with TRBD1 identical over 7 bases. Unmatched junction bases numbered 10, after V lost 5 bases and J lost 2 bases. Germline assignment: CDR1 SGHTA and CDR2 FQGTGA. The CDR3 runs to 16 residues. The CDR3 protein is CASSPRDRRLTDTQYF. The CDR3 nucleotides are TGTGCCAGCAGCCCCCGGGACAGACGCCTCACAGATACGCAGTATTTT.

The chain links TRBV4-1 to TRBJ2-5, with 11 bases identical to TRBD2. V lost 4 bases and J lost 4; bases outside the gene matches: 17. CDR3 length: 19 residues. Germline values: CDR1 MGHRA, CDR2 YSYEKL. The DNA of the CDR3 is TGCGCCAGCAGCCCAACACTTACTAGCGGGAGTCGAAGAGGAGAGACCCAGTACTTC. Translating gives CASSPTLTSGSRRGETQYF.

This chain uses TRBV5-4 with TRBJ1-3, with TRBD1 matching 8 bases. The CDR3 spans 15 residues. The V gene's germline CDR1 is SGHNT and CDR2 YYREEE (reference sequence). Unmatched junction bases numbered 3, after V lost 4 bases and J lost 0 bases. In DNA, the CDR3 is TGTGCCAGCAGCGAGACAGGGGTCTCTGGAAACACCATATATTTT. As protein: CASSETGVSGNTIYF.

J is TRBJ1-1 and V is TRBV5-1; D remains ambiguous. This CDR3 contains 14 residues. The V end lost 1 base, the J end lost 2 bases, and 9 bases lay between the germline ends. CDR1 and CDR2 (germline): SGHRS, YFSETQ. The CDR3 nucleotides read TGCGCCAGCAGCTTGAAGAGCTACAACACTGAAGCTTTCTTT. Residues: CASSLKSYNTEAFF. The whole variable domain, remainder taken from reference TRBV5-1 and TRBJ1-1, is KAGVTQTPRYLIKTRGQQVTLSCSPISGHRSVSWYQQTPGQGLQFLFEYFSETQRNKGNFPGRFSGRQFSNSRSEMNVSTLELGDSALYLCASSLKSYNTEAFFGQGTRLTVV.